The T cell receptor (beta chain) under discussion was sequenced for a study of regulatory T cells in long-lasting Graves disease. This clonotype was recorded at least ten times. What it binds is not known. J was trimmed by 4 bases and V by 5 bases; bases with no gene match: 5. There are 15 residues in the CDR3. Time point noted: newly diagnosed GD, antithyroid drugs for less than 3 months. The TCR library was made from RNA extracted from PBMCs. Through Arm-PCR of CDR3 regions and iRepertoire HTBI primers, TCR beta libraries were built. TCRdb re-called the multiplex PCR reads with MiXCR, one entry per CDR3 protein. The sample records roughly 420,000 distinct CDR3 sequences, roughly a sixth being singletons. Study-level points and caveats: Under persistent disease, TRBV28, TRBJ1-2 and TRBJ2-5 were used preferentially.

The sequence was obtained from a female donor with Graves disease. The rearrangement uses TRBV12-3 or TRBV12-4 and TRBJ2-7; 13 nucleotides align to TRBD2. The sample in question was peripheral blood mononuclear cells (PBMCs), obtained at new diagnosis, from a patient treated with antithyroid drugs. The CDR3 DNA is TGTGCCAGCAGTCCCGGACTAGCGGGAGTTTACGAGCAGTACTTC. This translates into CASSPGLAGVYEQYF.